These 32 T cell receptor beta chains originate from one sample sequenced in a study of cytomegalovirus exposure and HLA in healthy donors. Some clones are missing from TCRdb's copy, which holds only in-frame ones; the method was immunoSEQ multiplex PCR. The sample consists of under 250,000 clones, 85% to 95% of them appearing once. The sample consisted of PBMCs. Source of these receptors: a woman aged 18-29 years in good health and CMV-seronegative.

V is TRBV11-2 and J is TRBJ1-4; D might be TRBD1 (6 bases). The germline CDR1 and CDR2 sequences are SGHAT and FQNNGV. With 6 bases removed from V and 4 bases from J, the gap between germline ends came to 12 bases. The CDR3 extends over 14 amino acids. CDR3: CASSEDSFNEKLFF. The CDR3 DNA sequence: TGTGCCAGCAGTGAGGACAGCTTTAATGAAAAACTGTTTTTT.

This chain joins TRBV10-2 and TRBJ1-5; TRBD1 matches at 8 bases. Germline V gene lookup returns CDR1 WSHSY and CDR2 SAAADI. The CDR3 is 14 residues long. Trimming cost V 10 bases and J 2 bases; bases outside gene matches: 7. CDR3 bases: TGCGCCACCGGGGACAGGACTCGCAATCAGCCCCAGCATTTT. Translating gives CATGDRTRNQPQHF.

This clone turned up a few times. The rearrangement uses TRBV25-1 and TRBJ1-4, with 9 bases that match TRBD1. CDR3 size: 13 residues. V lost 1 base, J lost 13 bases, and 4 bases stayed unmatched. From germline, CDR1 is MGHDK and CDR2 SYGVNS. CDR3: CASSEFGTGTLFF. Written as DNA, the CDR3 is TGTGCCAGCAGTGAATTTGGGACAGGGACACTGTTTTTT.

In nucleotides, the CDR3 is TGCAGGACAACGTTAGAAAAACTGTTTTTT. Amino acid sequence: CRTTLEKLFF. The chain is built from TRBV20-1 and TRBJ1-4; D ambiguous. Looked up from germline, CDR1 is DFQATT and CDR2 is SNEGSKA (reference sequence). This CDR3 is built from 10 residues.

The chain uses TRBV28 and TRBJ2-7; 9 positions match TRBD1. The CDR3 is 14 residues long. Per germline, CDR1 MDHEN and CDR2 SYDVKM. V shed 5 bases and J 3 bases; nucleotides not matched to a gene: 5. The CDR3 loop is CASSTGTGSYEQYF. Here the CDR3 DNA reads TGTGCCAGCAGTACCGGGACAGGGAGCTACGAGCAGTACTTC.

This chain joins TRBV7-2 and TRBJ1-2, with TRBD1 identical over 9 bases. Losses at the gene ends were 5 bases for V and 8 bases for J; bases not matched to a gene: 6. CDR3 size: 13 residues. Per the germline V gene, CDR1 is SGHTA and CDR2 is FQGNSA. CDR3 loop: CASSAGTGRGYTF. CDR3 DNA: TGTGCCAGCAGCGCCGGGACAGGGAGGGGCTACACCTTC.

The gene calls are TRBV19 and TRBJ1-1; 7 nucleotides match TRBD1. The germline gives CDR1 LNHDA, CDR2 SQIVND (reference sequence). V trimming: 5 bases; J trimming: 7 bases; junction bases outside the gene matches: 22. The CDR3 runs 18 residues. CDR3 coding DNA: TGTGCCAGTAGTGGACACAACAGGGGTAGTAGGGTGGTTCGTGAAGCTTTCTTT. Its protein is CASSGHNRGSRVVREAFF.

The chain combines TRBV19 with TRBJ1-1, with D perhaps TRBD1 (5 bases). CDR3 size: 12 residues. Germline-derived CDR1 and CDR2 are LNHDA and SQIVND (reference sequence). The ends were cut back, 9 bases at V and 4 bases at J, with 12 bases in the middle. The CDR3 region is CASHHGATEAFF. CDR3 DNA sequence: TGTGCCAGCCATCATGGGGCCACTGAAGCTTTCTTT.

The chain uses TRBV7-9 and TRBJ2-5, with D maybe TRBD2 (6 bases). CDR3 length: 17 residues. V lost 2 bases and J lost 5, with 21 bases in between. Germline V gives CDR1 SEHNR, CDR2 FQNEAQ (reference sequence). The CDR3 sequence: CASSLRTVGPGGETQYF. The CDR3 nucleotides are TGTGCCAGCAGCTTAAGAACGGTGGGTCCAGGAGGGGAGACCCAGTACTTC.

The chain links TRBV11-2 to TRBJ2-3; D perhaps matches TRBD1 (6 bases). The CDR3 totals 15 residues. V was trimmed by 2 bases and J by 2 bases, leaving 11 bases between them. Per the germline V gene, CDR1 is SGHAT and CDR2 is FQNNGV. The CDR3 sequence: CASSLTDSNTDTQYF. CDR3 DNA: TGTGCCAGCAGCTTAACGGACAGCAACACAGATACGCAGTATTTT.

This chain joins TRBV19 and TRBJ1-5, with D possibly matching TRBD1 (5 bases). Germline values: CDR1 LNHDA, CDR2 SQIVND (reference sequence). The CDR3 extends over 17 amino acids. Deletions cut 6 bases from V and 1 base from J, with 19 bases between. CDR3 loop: CASRKVGGSGSNQPQHF. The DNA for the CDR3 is TGTGCCAGTAGAAAAGTCGGGGGATCGGGGAGCAATCAGCCCCAGCATTTT.

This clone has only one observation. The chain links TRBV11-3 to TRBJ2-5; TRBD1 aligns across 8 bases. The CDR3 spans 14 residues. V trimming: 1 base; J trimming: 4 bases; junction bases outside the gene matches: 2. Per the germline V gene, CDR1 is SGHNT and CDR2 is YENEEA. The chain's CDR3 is CASSLGTGIETQYF. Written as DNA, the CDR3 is TGTGCCAGCAGCTTAGGGACAGGGATAGAGACCCAGTACTTC.

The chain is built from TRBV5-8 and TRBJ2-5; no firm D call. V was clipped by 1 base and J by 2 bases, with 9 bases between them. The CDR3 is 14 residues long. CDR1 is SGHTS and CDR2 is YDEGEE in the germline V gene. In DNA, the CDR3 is TGTGCCAGCAGCTTGAGCCAACTACAAGAGACCCAGTACTTC. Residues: CASSLSQLQETQYF.

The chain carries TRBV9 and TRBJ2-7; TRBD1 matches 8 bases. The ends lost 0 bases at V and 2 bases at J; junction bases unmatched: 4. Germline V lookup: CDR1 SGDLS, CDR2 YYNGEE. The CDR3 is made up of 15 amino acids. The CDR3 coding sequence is TGTGCCAGCAGCGTAGGACAGGGGAGTCCCTACGAGCAGTACTTC. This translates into CASSVGQGSPYEQYF.

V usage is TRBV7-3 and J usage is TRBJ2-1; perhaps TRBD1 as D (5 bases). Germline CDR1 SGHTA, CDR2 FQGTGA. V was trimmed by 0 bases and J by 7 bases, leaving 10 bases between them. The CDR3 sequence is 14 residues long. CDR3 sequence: CASSLTGVGNEQFF. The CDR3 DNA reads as TGTGCCAGCAGCTTAACAGGGGTAGGAAATGAGCAGTTCTTC.

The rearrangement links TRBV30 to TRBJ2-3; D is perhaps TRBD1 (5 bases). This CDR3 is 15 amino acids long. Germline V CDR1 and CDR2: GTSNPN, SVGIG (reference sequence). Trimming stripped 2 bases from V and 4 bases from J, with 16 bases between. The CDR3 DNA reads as TGTGCCTGGAGTCGGCTTCAGGGTGGGGCAGATACGCAGTATTTT. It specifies CAWSRLQGGADTQYF.

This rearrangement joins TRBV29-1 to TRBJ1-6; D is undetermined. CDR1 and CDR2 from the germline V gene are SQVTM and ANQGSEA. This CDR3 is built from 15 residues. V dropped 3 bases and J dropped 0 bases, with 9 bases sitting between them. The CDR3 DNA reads TGCAGCGTTGAGCCCCTGAGCTCCTATAATTCACCCCTCCACTTT. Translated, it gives CSVEPLSSYNSPLHF.

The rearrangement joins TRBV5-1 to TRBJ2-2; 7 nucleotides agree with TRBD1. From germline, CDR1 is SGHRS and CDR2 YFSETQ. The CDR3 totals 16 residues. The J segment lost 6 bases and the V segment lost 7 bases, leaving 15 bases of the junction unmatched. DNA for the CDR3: TGCGCCAGCGACTCAACCGAGACAGGGTTATCCGGGGAGCTGTTTTTT. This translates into CASDSTETGLSGELFF.

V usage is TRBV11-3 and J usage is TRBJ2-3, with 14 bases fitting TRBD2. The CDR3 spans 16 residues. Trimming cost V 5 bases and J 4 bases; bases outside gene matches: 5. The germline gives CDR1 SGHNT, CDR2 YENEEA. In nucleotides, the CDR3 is TGTGCCAGCAGCCAGGGACTAGCGGGAGTAGCAGATACGCAGTATTTT. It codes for CASSQGLAGVADTQYF.

CDR3 loop: CSVSGTSGPSYNEQFF. The CDR3 DNA reads as TGCAGCGTAAGCGGGACTAGCGGGCCCTCCTACAATGAGCAGTTCTTC. V and J are TRBV29-1 and TRBJ2-1; 12 bases fit TRBD2. The CDR3 sequence is 16 residues long. With V trimmed by 6 bases and J by 0 bases, 6 bases remained unmatched. Germline V gene lookup returns CDR1 SQVTM and CDR2 ANQGSEA.

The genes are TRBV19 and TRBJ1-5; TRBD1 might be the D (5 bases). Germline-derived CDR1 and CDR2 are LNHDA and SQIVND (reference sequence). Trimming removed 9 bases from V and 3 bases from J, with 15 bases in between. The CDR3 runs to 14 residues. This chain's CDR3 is CASSITGDNQPQHF. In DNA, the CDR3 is TGTGCCAGCAGCATTACAGGAGACAATCAGCCCCAGCATTTT.

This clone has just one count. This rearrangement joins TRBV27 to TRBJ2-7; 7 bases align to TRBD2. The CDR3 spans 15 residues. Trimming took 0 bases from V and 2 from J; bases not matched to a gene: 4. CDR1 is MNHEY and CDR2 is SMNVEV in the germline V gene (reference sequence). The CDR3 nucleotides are TGTGCCAGCAGTTTATCGGGGCTAGCGGCCTACGAGCAGTACTTC. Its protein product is CASSLSGLAAYEQYF.

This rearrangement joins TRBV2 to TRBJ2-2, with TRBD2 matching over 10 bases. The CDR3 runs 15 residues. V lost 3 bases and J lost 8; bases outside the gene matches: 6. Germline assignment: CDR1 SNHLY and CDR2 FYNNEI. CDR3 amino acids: CASSDEREGPGELFF. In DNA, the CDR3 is TGTGCCAGCAGTGACGAGCGGGAGGGCCCGGGGGAGCTGTTTTTT. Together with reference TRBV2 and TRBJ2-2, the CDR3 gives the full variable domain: EPEVTQTPSHQVTQMGQEVILRCVPISNHLYFYWYRQILGQKVEFLVSFYNNEISEKSEIFDDQFSVERPDGSNFTLKIRSTKLEDSAMYFCASSDEREGPGELFFGEGSRLTVL.

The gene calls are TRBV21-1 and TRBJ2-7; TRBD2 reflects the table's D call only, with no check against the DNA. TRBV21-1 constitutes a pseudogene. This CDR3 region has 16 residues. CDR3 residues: CASMTGWAGRVYEQYF. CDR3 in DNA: TGTGCCAGCATGACTGGATGGGCAGGGAGGGTCTACGAGCAGTACTTC.

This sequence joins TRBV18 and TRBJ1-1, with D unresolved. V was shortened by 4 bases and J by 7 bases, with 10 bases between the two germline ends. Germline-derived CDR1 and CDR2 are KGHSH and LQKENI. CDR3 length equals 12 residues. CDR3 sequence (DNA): TGTGCCAGCTCACTCCGTCAGGATGAAGCTTTCTTT. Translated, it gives CASSLRQDEAFF.

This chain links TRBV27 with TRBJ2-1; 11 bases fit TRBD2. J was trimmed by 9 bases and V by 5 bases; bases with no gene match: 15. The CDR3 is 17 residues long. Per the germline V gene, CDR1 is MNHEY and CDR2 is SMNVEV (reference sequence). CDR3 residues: CASSATSGRVFGGEQFF. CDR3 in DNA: TGTGCCAGCAGTGCAACTAGCGGGAGAGTCTTTGGCGGTGAGCAGTTCTTC.

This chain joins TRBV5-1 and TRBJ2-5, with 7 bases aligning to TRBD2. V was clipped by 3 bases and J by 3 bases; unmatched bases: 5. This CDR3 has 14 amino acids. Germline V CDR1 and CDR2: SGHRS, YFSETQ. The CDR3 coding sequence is TGCGCCAGCAGCTCCGAGAGCGGGAAAGAGACCCAGTACTTC. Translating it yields CASSSESGKETQYF.

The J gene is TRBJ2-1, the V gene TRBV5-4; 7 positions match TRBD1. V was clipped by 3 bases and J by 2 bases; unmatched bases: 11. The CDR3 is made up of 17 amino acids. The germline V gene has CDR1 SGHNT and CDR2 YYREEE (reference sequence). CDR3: CASSSRSRGQTYNEQFF. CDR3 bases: TGTGCCAGCAGCTCCCGGTCGAGGGGACAGACCTACAATGAGCAGTTCTTC. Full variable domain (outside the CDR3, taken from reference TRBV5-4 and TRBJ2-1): ETGVTQSPTHLIKTRGQQVTLRCSSQSGHNTVSWYQQALGQGPQFIFQYYREEENGRGNFPPRFSGLQFPNYSSELNVNALELDDSALYLCASSSRSRGQTYNEQFFGPGTRLTVL.

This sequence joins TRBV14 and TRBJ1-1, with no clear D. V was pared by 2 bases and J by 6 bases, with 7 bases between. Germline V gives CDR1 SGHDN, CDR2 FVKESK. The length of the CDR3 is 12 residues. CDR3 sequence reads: CASSQSTAEAFF. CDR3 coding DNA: TGTGCCAGCAGCCAAAGCACAGCTGAAGCTTTCTTT.

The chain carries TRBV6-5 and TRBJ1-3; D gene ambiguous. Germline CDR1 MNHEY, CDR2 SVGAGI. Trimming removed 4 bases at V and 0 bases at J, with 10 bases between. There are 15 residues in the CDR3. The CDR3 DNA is TGTGCCAGCAGTTCCCCGAGGAGCTCTGGAAACACCATATATTTT. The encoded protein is CASSSPRSSGNTIYF.

The CDR3 loop is CASRRSGEGTEAFF. The CDR3 bases are TGTGCCAGCAGGCGCTCAGGGGAGGGGACTGAAGCTTTCTTT. The gene calls are TRBV6-1 and TRBJ1-1, with TRBD1 as a possible D gene (6 bases). Germline CDR1 reads MNHNS; CDR2 reads SASEGT. The V gene lost 6 bases and the J gene lost 5 bases, with 16 bases spanning the gap. The CDR3 sequence is 14 residues long.

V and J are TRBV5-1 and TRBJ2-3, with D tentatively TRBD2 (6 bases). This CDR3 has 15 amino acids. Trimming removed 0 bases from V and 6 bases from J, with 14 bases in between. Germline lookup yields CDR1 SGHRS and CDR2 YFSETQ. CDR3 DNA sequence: TGCGCCAGCAGCTTGGGAGGGCTAGCGACGGATACGCAGTATTTT. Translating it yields CASSLGGLATDTQYF.